This passage covers 15 T cell receptor beta chains from one sample sequenced in a study of blood T cell repertoires in COVID-19. Produced via immunoSEQ multiplex PCR; TCRdb's table is partial and in-frame only. The profile shows 200,000 to 250,000 clones, just under 90% of them singletons. The specimen sequenced was PBMCs or T cells enriched from blood (not recorded which). These receptor sequences come from a man aged 50 or older who had been exposed to COVID-19.

The chain recombines TRBV28 with TRBJ2-1, with D unresolved. Per the germline V gene, CDR1 is MDHEN and CDR2 is SYDVKM. Trimming pared 4 bases from V and 8 bases from J, leaving 18 bases between. This CDR3 contains 15 residues. The chain's CDR3 is CASSSLGRLRYEQFF. DNA of the CDR3: TGTGCCAGCAGTTCCCTAGGCCGACTTCGGTATGAGCAGTTCTTC.

The rearrangement joins TRBV5-1 to TRBJ1-5; TRBD1 agrees at 7 bases. Trimming at V came to 2 bases and at J to 6 bases, leaving 5 bases not matched to a gene. Looked up from germline, CDR1 is SGHRS and CDR2 is YFSETQ. The CDR3 has 14 amino acids. DNA for the CDR3: TGCGCCAGCAGCTTACAGGGGATCGGTCAGCCCCAGCATTTT. This translates into CASSLQGIGQPQHF.

The CDR3 nucleotides read TGTGCCAGCAGTTTTTATGCGGGAGGACAGTTCTTC. It codes for CASSFYAGGQFF. The chain employs TRBV28 and TRBJ2-1; 8 nucleotides agree with TRBD2. Trimming removed 3 bases from V and 13 bases from J; junction bases left unmatched: 5. Germline CDR1 is MDHEN and CDR2 is SYDVKM. The CDR3 sequence is 12 residues long.

V and J are TRBV10-3 and TRBJ1-5; D not resolved. Germline V gene sequence: CDR1 ENHRY, CDR2 SYGVKD. V was shortened by 2 bases and J by 9 bases, with 14 bases between the two germline ends. The CDR3 consists of 14 residues. CDR3 protein: CAISEPYSLSPQHF. In nucleotides, the CDR3 is TGTGCCATCAGTGAGCCTTATAGTCTTTCGCCCCAGCATTTT.

This clone was seen a single time. The CDR3: CASSLRQGNGYTF. The CDR3 DNA follows: TGTGCCAGCAGCTTACGCCAGGGCAATGGCTACACCTTC. The V and J genes are TRBV7-2 and TRBJ1-2; tentatively, D is TRBD1 (5 bases). CDR1 and CDR2 from the germline V gene are SGHTA and FQGNSA. CDR3 length: 13 amino acids. The V gene lost 2 bases and the J gene lost 6 bases, with 10 bases spanning the gap. Full variable domain (outside the CDR3, taken from reference TRBV7-2 and TRBJ1-2): GAGVSQSPSNKVTEKGKDVELRCDPISGHTALYWYRQSLGQGLEFLIYFQGNSAPDKSGLPSDRFSAERTGGSVSTLTIQRTQQEDSAVYLCASSLRQGNGYTFGSGTRLTVV.

The genes are TRBV7-9 and TRBJ2-3; possibly TRBD2 for D (5 bases). The V end lost 5 bases, the J end lost 0 bases, and 9 bases lay between the germline ends. Looked up from germline, CDR1 is SEHNR and CDR2 is FQNEAQ (reference sequence). This CDR3 is 14 amino acids long. The CDR3 DNA follows: TGTGCCAGCAGCATCGGGGTGAGCACAGATACGCAGTATTTT. Translated, it gives CASSIGVSTDTQYF.

This clone was found once. The chain carries TRBV5-1 and TRBJ1-2, with no clear D. The CDR3 has 17 amino acids. In germline, CDR1 is SGHRS, CDR2 YFSETQ. Trimming took 4 bases from V and 0 from J, leaving 19 bases between them. Written as DNA, the CDR3 is TGCGCCAGCAGCCCACGGGTGTGGCAAACGTCTAACTATGGCTACACCTTC. Its translation is CASSPRVWQTSNYGYTF.

This chain links TRBV9 with TRBJ2-1; D is possibly TRBD1 (5 bases). Per the germline V gene, CDR1 is SGDLS and CDR2 is YYNGEE. Trimming took 2 bases from V and 10 from J, leaving 7 bases between them. The CDR3 has 11 amino acids. The CDR3 loop is CASSVDTEQFF. For the CDR3, the DNA is TGTGCCAGCAGCGTGGACACAGAGCAGTTCTTC.

The chain has TRBV20-1 and TRBJ1-1, with TRBD1 identical over 11 bases. The length of the CDR3 is 15 residues. The V segment lost 3 bases and the J segment 4 bases; nucleotides outside the gene matches: 7. Germline CDR1 is DFQATT and CDR2 is SNEGSKA (reference sequence). In DNA, the CDR3 is TGCAGTGCTAGTAACCCCGGGACAGGGGGCACTGAAGCTTTCTTT. This gives the protein CSASNPGTGGTEAFF.

Here the CDR3 reads CASSFETENTGELFF. CDR3 DNA: TGTGCCAGCAGTTTTGAGACAGAGAACACCGGGGAGCTGTTTTTT. This rearrangement joins TRBV28 to TRBJ2-2; D possibly corresponds to TRBD1 (5 bases). CDR3 length equals 15 residues. Germline V gives CDR1 MDHEN, CDR2 SYDVKM. V lost 3 bases and J lost 1, with 9 bases in between. Together with reference TRBV28 and TRBJ2-2, the CDR3 gives the full variable domain: DVKVTQSSRYLVKRTGEKVFLECVQDMDHENMFWYRQDPGLGLRLIYFSYDVKMKEKGDIPEGYSVSREKKERFSLILESASTNQTSMYLCASSFETENTGELFFGEGSRLTVL.

The J gene is TRBJ2-1, the V gene TRBV7-8, with D possibly being TRBD2 (6 bases). V was shortened by 5 bases and J by 4 bases, with 18 bases between the two germline ends. The length of the CDR3 is 16 residues. Germline lookup yields CDR1 SGHVS and CDR2 FQNEAQ. In nucleotides, the CDR3 is TGTGCCAGCAGCCGAGGACTACGGGGGAGGTACAATGAGCAGTTCTTC. It is translated as CASSRGLRGRYNEQFF.

The chain has TRBV18 and TRBJ1-4, with 9 nucleotides matching TRBD1. There are 15 residues in the CDR3. The trim removed 4 bases at V and 4 bases at J, leaving 4 bases unmatched. CDR1 and CDR2 from the germline V gene are KGHSH and LQKENI. The CDR3 bases are TGTGCCAGCTCACTTCCGACAGGGGGTAATGAAAAACTGTTTTTT. Encoded protein: CASSLPTGGNEKLFF.

A few counts support this clone. The CDR3 DNA reads as TGTGCCAGCAGCTTAGTCCAGGGCACTGAAGCTTTCTTT. This encodes CASSLVQGTEAFF. The V gene is TRBV11-2, the J gene TRBJ1-1; D might be TRBD1 (5 bases). Trimming removed 1 base from V and 4 bases from J, with 7 bases in between. The V gene's germline CDR1 is SGHAT and CDR2 FQNNGV. The CDR3 sequence is 13 residues long.

The chain combines TRBV6-1 with TRBJ1-1, with D possibly TRBD1 on 6 matching bases. CDR3 length: 16 amino acids. V dropped 2 bases and J dropped 2 bases, with 15 bases sitting between them. Germline assignment: CDR1 MNHNS and CDR2 SASEGT. The CDR3: CASSELLQGLNTEAFF. As DNA, the CDR3 is TGTGCCAGCAGTGAATTACTCCAGGGGTTAAACACTGAAGCTTTCTTT.

The V gene is TRBV6-5, the J gene TRBJ1-2; no reliable D call. This CDR3 contains 12 residues. V was pared by 7 bases and J by 8 bases, with 14 bases between. Germline V lookup: CDR1 MNHEY, CDR2 SVGAGI. The CDR3 DNA sequence: TGTGCCAGCACCGAACAACCGAGGGGCTACACCTTC. Amino acid sequence: CASTEQPRGYTF.